These T cell receptor beta chains were read from a single sample in a study of cytomegalovirus exposure and HLA in healthy donors. Repertoires were generated with immunoSEQ multiplex PCR, while TCRdb's copy carries only in-frame clones and drops some. The profile shows some 170,000 clones, about 81% of them singletons. Sequencing was carried out using PBMCs. These receptors were taken from a woman aged 45-60 years in good health and CMV-seropositive. Each CDR3 is given without its conserved first and last residue. Each record gives: V gene, CDR3 protein.

v_gene: TRBV15
CDR3aa: ATRYVREGASPLH

v_gene: TRBV9
CDR3aa: ASSPGTSGGSSYNEQF

v_gene: TRBV7-2
CDR3aa: ASSFMGPLVNEQF

v_gene: TRBV6-5
CDR3aa: ASSRTGAGNTIY

v_gene: TRBV4-1
CDR3aa: ASSQGATGRHYNEQF

v_gene: TRBV6-5
CDR3aa: ASSYTREETQY

v_gene: TRBV4-2
CDR3aa: ASSPEFSGGDGEQF

v_gene: TRBV6-5
CDR3aa: ASRPQGRSAGYT

v_gene: TRBV13
CDR3aa: ASSLGGGTEAF

v_gene: TRBV7-9
CDR3aa: ASSRTEGDGYT

v_gene: TRBV6-1
CDR3aa: ASRGQASTGELF

v_gene: TRBV2
CDR3aa: ASSLQQGSPVEQY

v_gene: TRBV7-6
CDR3aa: ASSFKASGTQY

v_gene: TRBV7-9
CDR3aa: ASRDRGFGTGELF

v_gene: TRBV18
CDR3aa: ASSSGEQY

v_gene: TRBV6-6
CDR3aa: ASSQAGWEQPQH

v_gene: TRBV5-1
CDR3aa: ASSLSGGGSEQF

v_gene: TRBV5-4
CDR3aa: ASSLGGSWEGYT

v_gene: TRBV11-2
CDR3aa: ASSPLLSGNTIY

v_gene: TRBV7-9
CDR3aa: ASRVPVLDYGYT

v_gene: TRBV5-4
CDR3aa: ASSLASAGANVLT

v_gene: TRBV5-1
CDR3aa: ASSLIGLAGGDEQF

v_gene: TRBV4-1
CDR3aa: ASSPSGRGVQETQY

v_gene: TRBV6-1
CDR3aa: ASSDHTGGVYNEQF

v_gene: TRBV5-8
CDR3aa: ASSARAGSYEQY